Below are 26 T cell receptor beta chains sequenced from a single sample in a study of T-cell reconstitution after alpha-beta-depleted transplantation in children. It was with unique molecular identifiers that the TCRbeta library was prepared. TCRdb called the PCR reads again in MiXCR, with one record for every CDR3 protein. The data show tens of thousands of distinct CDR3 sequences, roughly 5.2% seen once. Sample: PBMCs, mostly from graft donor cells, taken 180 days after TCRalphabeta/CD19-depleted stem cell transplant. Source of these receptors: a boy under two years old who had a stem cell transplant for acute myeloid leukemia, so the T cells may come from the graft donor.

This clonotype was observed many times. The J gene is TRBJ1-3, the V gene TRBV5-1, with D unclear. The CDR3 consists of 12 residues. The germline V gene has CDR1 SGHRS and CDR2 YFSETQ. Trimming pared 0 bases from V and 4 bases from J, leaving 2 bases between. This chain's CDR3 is CASSLEGNTIYF. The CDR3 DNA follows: TGCGCCAGCAGCTTGGAGGGAAACACCATATATTTT.

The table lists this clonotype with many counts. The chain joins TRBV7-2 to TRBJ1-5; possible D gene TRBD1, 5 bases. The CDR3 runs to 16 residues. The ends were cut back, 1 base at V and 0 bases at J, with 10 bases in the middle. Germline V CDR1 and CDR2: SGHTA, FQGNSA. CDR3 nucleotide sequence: TGTGCCAGCAGCTTAGTGGGGGGTTTTAGCAATCAGCCCCAGCATTTT. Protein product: CASSLVGGFSNQPQHF.

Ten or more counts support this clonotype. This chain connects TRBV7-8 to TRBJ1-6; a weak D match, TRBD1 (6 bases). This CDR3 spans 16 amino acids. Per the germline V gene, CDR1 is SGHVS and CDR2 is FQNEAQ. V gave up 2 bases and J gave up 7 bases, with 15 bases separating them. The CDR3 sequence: CASSLLGGRENSPLHF. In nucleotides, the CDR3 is TGTGCCAGCAGCTTATTGGGGGGCAGGGAGAATTCACCCCTCCACTTT.

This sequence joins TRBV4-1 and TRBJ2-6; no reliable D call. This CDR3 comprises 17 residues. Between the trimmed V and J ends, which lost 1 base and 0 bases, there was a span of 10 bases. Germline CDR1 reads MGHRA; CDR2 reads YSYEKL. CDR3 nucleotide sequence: TGCGCCAGCAGCCAAGTCGCCACTGGCTCTGGGGCCAACGTCCTGACTTTC. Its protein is CASSQVATGSGANVLTF.

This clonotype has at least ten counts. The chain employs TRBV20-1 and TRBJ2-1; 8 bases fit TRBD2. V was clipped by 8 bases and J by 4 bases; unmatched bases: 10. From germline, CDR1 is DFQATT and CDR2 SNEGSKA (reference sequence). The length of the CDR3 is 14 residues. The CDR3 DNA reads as TGCAGTCTGTTACGGGGGGGCTCGTACAATGAGCAGTTCTTC. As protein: CSLLRGGSYNEQFF.

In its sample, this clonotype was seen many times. This CDR3 is CASSLAGGGASGYEQYV. The CDR3 nucleotides read TGTGCCAGCAGTTTAGCCGGCGGGGGGGCTTCGGGCTACGAGCAGTACGTC. The V call is TRBV28, the J call TRBJ2-7; 9 positions agree with TRBD2. Germline assignment: CDR1 MDHEN and CDR2 SYDVKM. The CDR3 contains 17 residues. V trimming: 2 bases; J trimming: 3 bases; junction bases outside the gene matches: 11.

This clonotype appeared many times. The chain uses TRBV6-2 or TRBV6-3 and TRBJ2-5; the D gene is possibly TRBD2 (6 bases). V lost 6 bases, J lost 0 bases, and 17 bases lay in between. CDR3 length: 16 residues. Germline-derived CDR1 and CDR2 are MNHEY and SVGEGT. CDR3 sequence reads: CASRPPPGLNQETQYF. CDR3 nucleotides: TGTGCCAGCAGACCACCACCGGGACTCAACCAAGAGACCCAGTACTTC.

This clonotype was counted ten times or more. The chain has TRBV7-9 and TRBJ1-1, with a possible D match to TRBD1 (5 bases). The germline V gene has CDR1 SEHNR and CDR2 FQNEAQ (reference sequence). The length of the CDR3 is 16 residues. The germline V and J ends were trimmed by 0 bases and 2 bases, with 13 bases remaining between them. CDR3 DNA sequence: TGTGCCAGCAGCTTAGCGGGGACCGGGGGAAACACTGAAGCTTTCTTT. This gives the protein CASSLAGTGGNTEAFF. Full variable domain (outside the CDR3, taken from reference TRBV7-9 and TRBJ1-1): DTGVSQNPRHKITKRGQNVTFRCDPISEHNRLYWYRQTLGQGPEFLTYFQNEAQLEKSRLLSDRFSAERPKGSFSTLEIQRTEQGDSAMYLCASSLAGTGGNTEAFFGQGTRLTVV.

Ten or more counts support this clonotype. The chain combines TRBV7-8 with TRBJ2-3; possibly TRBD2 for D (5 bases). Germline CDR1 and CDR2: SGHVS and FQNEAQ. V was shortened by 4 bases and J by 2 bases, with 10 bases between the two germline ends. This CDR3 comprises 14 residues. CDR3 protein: CASSSVDYTDTQYF. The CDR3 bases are TGTGCCAGCAGCTCGGTCGACTACACAGATACGCAGTATTTT.

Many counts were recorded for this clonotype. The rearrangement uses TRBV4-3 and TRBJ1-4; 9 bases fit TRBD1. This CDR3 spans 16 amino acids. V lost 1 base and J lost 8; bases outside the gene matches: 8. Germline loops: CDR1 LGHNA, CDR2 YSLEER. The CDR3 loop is CASSQAPGTGREKLFF. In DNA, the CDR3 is TGCGCCAGCAGCCAAGCTCCCGGGACAGGGAGGGAAAAACTGTTTTTT.

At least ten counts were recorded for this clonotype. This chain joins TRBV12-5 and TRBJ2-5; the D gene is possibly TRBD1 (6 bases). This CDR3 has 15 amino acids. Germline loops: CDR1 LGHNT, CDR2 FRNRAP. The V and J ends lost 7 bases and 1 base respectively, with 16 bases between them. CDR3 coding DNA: TGTGCTAGTGCCCCTACGACAGGACCCCAAGAGACCCAGTACTTC. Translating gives CASAPTTGPQETQYF.

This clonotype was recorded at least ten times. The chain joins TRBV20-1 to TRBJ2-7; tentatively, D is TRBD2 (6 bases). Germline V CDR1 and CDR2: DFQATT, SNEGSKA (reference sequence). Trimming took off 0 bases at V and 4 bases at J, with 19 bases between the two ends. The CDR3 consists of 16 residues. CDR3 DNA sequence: TGCAGTGCTAGAGATTACCCCTCAGCTCGGGGGTACGAGCAGTACTTC. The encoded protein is CSARDYPSARGYEQYF.

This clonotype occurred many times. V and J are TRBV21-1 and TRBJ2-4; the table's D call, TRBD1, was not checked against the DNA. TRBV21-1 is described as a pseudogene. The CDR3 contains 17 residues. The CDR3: CASSASDRRFGKNIQYF. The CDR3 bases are TGTGCCAGCAGCGCCTCTGATCGGCGCTTCGGCAAAAACATTCAGTACTTC.

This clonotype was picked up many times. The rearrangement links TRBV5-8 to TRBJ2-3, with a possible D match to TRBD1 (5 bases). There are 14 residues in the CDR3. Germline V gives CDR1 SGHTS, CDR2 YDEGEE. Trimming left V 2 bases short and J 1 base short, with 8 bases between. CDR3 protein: CASSFRAGTDTQYF. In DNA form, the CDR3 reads TGTGCCAGCAGCTTCAGGGCGGGCACAGATACGCAGTATTTT.

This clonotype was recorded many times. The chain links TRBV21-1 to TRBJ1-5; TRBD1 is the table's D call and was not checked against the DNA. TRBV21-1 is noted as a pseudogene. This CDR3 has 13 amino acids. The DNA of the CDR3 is TGTGCCAGCAGCACTGGGCGGTATCAGCCCCAGCATTTT. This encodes CASSTGRYQPQHF.

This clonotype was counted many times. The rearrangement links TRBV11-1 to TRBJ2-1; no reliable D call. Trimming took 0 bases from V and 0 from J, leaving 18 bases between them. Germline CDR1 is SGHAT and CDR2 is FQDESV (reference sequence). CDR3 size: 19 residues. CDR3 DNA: TGTGCCAGCAGCTTAGCGTACTTCAACGCTCTCTTCTCCTACAATGAGCAGTTCTTC. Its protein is CASSLAYFNALFSYNEQFF.

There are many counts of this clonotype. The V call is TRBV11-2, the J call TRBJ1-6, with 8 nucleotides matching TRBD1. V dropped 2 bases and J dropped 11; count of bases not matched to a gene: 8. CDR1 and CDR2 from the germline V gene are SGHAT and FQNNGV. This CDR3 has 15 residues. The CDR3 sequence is CASSLRRDRLAPLHF. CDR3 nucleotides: TGTGCCAGCAGCTTACGCCGGGACAGGTTGGCACCCCTCCACTTT.

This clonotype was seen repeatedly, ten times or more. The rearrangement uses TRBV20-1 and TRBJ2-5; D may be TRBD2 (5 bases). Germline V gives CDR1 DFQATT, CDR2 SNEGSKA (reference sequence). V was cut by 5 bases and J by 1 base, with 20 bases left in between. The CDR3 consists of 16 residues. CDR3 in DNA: TGCAGTGCTGGCATCCTAGCAAGCCCCATCCAAGAGACCCAGTACTTC. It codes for CSAGILASPIQETQYF.

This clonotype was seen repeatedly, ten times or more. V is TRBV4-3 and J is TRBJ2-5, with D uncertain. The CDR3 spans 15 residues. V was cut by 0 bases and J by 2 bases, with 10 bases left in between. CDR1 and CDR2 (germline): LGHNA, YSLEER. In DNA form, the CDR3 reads TGCGCCAGCAGCCAAGATCTTCTAGGACAAGAGACCCAGTACTTC. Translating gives CASSQDLLGQETQYF.

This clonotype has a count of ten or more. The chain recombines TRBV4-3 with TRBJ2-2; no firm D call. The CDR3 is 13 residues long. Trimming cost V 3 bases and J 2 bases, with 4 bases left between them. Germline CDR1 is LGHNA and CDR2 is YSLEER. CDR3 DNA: TGCGCCAGCAGCCAGAGTAACACCGGGGAGCTGTTTTTT. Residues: CASSQSNTGELFF.

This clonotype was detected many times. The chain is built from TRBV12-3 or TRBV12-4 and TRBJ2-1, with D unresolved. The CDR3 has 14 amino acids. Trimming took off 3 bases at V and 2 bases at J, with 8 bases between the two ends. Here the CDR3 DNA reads TGTGCCAGCAGTTTTCGCGGTACCTACAATGAGCAGTTCTTC. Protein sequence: CASSFRGTYNEQFF.

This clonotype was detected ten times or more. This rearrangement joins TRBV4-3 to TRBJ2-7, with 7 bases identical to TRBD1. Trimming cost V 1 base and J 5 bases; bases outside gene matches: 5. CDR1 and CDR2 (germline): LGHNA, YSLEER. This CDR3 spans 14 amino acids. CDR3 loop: CASSQGTGPDEQYF. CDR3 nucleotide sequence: TGCGCCAGCAGCCAAGGGACAGGCCCTGACGAGCAGTACTTC.

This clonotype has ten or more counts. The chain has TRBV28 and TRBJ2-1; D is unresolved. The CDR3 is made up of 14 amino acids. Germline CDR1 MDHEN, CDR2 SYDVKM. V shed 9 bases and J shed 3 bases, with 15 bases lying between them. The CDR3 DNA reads TGTGCCAGTCAGAACCATCGGCACTACAATGAGCAGTTCTTC. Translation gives CASQNHRHYNEQFF.

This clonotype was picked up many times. In DNA, the CDR3 is TGTGCCAGCAGTTACGGACGGAGCTCTGGAAACACCATATATTTT. Translating gives CASSYGRSSGNTIYF. The chain couples TRBV6-5 to TRBJ1-3; D is undetermined. The CDR3 is made up of 15 amino acids. Germline V gene lookup returns CDR1 MNHEY and CDR2 SVGAGI. V was clipped by 2 bases and J by 0 bases, with 8 bases between them.

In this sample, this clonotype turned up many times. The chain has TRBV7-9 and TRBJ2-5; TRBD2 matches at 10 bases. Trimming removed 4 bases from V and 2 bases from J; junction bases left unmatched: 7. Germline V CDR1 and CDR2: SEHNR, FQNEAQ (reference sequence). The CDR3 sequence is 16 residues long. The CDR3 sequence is CASSSGSGGPQETQYF. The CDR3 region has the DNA TGTGCCAGCAGCTCCGGTAGCGGGGGGCCGCAAGAGACCCAGTACTTC.

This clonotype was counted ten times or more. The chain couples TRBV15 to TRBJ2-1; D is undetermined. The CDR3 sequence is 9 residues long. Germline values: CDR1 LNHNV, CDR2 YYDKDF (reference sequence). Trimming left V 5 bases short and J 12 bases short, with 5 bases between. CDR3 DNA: TGTGCCACCAGCTGGTGGCAGTTCTTC. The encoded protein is CATSWWQFF.